A selection of T cell receptor beta chains follows, all from one sample in a study of blood T cells in healthy people across ages. TCRdb used MiXCR to reprocess the 5' RACE reads, holding one entry per CDR3 protein. The sample lists over a million distinct CDR3 sequences, less than 50% occurring once. The sample was blood. The receptors stem from a woman aged 55 to 70 in good health. The CDR3 runs from the conserved cysteine through the conserved F or W. The D gene is left open where the match is weak. Clone sizes are given selectively: once, few, many, or a class where the clone is expanded.

clone size	CDR3 length	D gene	V gene	J gene	CDR3 DNA	CDR3 protein
NA	15	TRBD2	TRBV20-1	TRBJ2-2	TGCAGTGCTAGAGTTAGCGGGAGAGACACCGGGGAGCTGTTTTTT	CSARVSGRDTGELFF
few	13	NA	TRBV5-1	TRBJ2-1	TGCGCCAGCAGCTTAACAGGGGACTATGAGCAGTTCTTC	CASSLTGDYEQFF
few	16	TRBD2	TRBV4-2	TRBJ2-7	TGTGCCAGCAGCCAAAATGGCGGACTAGCGAGCTACGAGCAGTACTTC	CASSQNGGLASYEQYF
NA	15	TRBD2	TRBV6-5	TRBJ2-2	TGTGCCAGCAGCCGCGGGACTAGTCGAACCGGGGAGCTGTTTTTT	CASSRGTSRTGELFF
many	13	NA	TRBV7-3	TRBJ2-3	TGTGCCAGCAGCTTAGATGAGGGGGGTACGCAGTATTTT	CASSLDEGGTQYF
NA	16	TRBD2	TRBV20-1	TRBJ2-1	TGCAGTGCTAGAGATCCGGGACTAGCGAGCTACAATGAGCAGTTCTTC	CSARDPGLASYNEQFF
NA	24	TRBD1	TRBV3-1	TRBJ2-4	TGTGCCAGCAGCCAAGTTCCGGGACAGGGGGCGCGGGGCGCTCTAAATCTAGCCAAAAACATTCAGTACTTC	CASSQVPGQGARGALNLAKNIQYF
NA	13	TRBD2	TRBV29-1	TRBJ2-1	TGCAGCGCTAGCGGATGGGGGTCGGATGAGCAGTTCTTC	CSASGWGSDEQFF
NA	14	NA	TRBV6-5	TRBJ2-7	TGTGCCAGCAGTTACCAGGGACGGAACTACGAGCAGTACTTC	CASSYQGRNYEQYF
NA	14	NA	TRBV2	TRBJ2-1	TGTGCCAGCGGCGGGGTAGCGAGAAACAATGAGCAGTTCTTC	CASGGVARNNEQFF
few	13	TRBD1	TRBV10-3	TRBJ2-3	TGTGCCTCACACAGGGGAGACACAGATACGCAGTATTTT	CASHRGDTDTQYF
NA	15	NA	TRBV4-1	TRBJ2-5	TGCGCCAGCAGCCATCCTAGCTCAGGGGTAGAGACCCAGTACTTC	CASSHPSSGVETQYF
NA	12	TRBD1	TRBV9	TRBJ1-2	TGTGCCAGCAGCACTCGACAGGGCGGGTACACCTTC	CASSTRQGGYTF
few	15	NA	TRBV6-5	TRBJ1-4	TGTGCTATCCGTCGGTCGGCCGCAACTAATGAAAAACTGTTTTTT	CAIRRSAATNEKLFF